The source of this T cell receptor (beta chain) is a study of identical twins. Study-wide points: The study drew conclusions from cross-sectional statistical analysis, not from following the same donors. Insertion counts were lower in abundant cord blood beta clonotypes, a trend that memory repertoires did not show.

This clonotype was picked up a small number of times. Its antigen is not identified. Per the germline V gene, CDR1 is MNHEY and CDR2 is SVGEGT. Trimming cost V 2 bases and J 2 bases; bases outside gene matches: 13. This CDR3 comprises 21 residues. TCRdb reprocessed the 5' RACE reads with MiXCR, giving one entry per CDR3 protein. The sample lists 200,000 to 300,000 distinct CDR3 sequences, roughly an eighth occurring once. The same sample was also studied in work on yellow fever vaccine responses in identical twins. That report adds: Twins' T cell vaccine responses reportedly looked partly convergent, partly personalized.

Sequencing was carried out using memory (CD45RO+) T cells sorted from blood. This chain links TRBV6-2 or TRBV6-3 with TRBJ2-2; 14 bases match TRBD2. The receptor's source is a woman aged 18-30 years in good health. CDR3 DNA sequence: TGTGCCAGCAGTTACCCCCGAGCCGGGACTAGCGGGGGCTTTAACACCGGGGAGCTGTTTTTT. Translating it yields CASSYPRAGTSGGFNTGELFF.